The clone carrying this T cell receptor beta chain was detected many times. As yet, its antigen is unknown. TCRdb ran MiXCR on the RT-PCR reads and lists one entry per CDR3 protein. The sample records around 540,000 distinct CDR3 sequences, about 11% being singletons. The sample originates from a study of response to subunit inactivated influenza vaccine. General observations from the study: A suggestion made by the authors is that each seasonal influenza vaccination recruits few new T cells.

The CDR3 length is 14 residues. The V gene's germline CDR1 is DFQATT and CDR2 SNEGSKA (reference sequence). The ends lost 5 bases at V and 3 bases at J; junction bases unmatched: 9. The chain couples TRBV20-1 to TRBJ2-5; 7 bases fit TRBD1. This receptor was identified in a man aged 50 to 59 who received an inactivated influenza vaccine. Sequenced here: PBMCs from blood, sampled on the day of vaccination. DNA of the CDR3: TGCAGTGCTCACCGACAGGGATGGAAAGAGACCCAGTACTTC. It codes for CSAHRQGWKETQYF.